The clone carrying this TCR beta chain was found once. Its specificity is unknown. The PCR employed 60 Vbeta primers together with 13 Jbeta primers. Per the original data handling: Per a later analysis, the number of unique TCR beta chains was roughly 83 million, of which about 11 million were shared. Assay used: immunoSEQ multiplex PCR; TCRdb lists only in-frame clones, some missing. The V and J calls and the clone size are those of that table, but D and trimming were determined from the DNA. The sample has 150,000 to 200,000 clones, over 65% seen once. Germline trimming cut 6 bases from V and 2 bases from J; bases unmatched to any gene: 4. CDR3 length equals 14 residues. In germline, CDR1 is MNHNS, CDR2 SASEGT. This sample stems from a study of cytomegalovirus exposure and HLA in healthy donors. Whole-study results and caveats: Several of the most significant clusters appeared, in a later analysis, to be linked to common viral pathogens.

This chain uses TRBV6-1 with TRBJ1-5; 7 bases are shared with TRBD1. The sample consisted of PBMCs. The clonotype originates from a man aged 55 to 70 in good health and CMV-seronegative. The CDR3 sequence is CASRHGQGNQPQHF. In DNA, the CDR3 is TGTGCCAGCAGACACGGACAGGGCAATCAGCCCCAGCATTTT.